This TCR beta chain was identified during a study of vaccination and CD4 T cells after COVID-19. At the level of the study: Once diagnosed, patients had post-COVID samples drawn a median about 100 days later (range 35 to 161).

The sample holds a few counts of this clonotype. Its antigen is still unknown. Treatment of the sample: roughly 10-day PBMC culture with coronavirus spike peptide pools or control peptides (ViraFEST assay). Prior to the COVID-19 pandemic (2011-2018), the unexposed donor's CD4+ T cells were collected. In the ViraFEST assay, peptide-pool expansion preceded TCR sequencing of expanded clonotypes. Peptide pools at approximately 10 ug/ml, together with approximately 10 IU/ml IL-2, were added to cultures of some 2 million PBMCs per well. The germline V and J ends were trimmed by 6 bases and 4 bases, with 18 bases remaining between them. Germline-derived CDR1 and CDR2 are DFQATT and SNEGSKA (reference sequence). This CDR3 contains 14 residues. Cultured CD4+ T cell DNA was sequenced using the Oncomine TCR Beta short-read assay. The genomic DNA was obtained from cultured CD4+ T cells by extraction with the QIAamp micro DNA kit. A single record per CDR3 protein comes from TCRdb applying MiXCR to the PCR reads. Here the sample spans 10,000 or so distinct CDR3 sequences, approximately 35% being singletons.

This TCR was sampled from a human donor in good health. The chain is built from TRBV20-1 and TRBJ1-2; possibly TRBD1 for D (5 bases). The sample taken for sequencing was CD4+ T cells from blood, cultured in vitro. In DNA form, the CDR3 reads TGCAGTGCCCAGGTCCGCCAGGGCGTCTATGGCTACACCTTC. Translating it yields CSAQVRQGVYGYTF.